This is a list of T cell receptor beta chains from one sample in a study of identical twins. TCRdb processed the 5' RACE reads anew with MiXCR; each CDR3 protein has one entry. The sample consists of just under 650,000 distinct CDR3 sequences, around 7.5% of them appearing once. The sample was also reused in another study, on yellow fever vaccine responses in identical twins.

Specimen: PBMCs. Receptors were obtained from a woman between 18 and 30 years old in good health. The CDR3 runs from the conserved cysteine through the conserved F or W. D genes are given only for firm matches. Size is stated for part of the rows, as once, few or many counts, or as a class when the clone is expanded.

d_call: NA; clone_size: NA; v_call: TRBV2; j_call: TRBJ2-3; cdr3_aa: CASTLGFSTDTQYF; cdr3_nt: TGTGCCAGCACCTTGGGGTTTAGCACAGATACGCAGTATTTT
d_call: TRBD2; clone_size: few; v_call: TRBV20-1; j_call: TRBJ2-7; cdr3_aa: CSANRVGTSGRVYEQYF; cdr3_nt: TGCAGTGCTAACAGGGTCGGGACTAGCGGGAGGGTCTACGAGCAGTACTTC
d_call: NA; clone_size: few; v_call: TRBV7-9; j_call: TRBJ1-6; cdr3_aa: CASSLGSVLGNSPLHF; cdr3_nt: TGTGCCAGCAGCTTGGGGTCGGTGCTGGGTAATTCACCCCTCCACTTT
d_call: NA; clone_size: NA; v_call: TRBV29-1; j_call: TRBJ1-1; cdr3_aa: CSVVLFNTEAFF; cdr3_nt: TGCAGCGTTGTATTATTTAACACTGAAGCTTTCTTT
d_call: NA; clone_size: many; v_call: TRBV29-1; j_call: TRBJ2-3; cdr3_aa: CSVDGRDSTDTQYF; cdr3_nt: TGCAGCGTTGACGGGCGGGATAGCACAGATACGCAGTATTTT
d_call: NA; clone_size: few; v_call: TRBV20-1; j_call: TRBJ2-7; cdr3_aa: CSARDLRGGYEQYF; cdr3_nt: TGCAGTGCTAGAGATCTCAGGGGCGGATACGAGCAGTACTTC
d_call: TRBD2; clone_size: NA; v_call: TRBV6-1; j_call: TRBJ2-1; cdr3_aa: CASIQRLAGGYEQFF; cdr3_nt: TGTGCCAGCATACAGAGACTAGCGGGGGGGTACGAGCAGTTCTTC
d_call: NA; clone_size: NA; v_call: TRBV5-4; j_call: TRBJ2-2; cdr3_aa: CAMGPNTGELFF; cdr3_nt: TGTGCCATGGGCCCCAACACCGGGGAGCTGTTTTTT
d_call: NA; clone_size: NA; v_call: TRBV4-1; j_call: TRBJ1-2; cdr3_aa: CASSPIPADRPNYGYTF; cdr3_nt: TGCGCCAGCAGCCCAATTCCCGCGGACCGACCTAACTATGGCTACACCTTC
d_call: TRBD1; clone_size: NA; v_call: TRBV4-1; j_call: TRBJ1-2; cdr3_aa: CASSKPGQGIGYTF; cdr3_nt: TGCGCCAGCAGCAAGCCGGGACAGGGGATTGGCTACACCTTC
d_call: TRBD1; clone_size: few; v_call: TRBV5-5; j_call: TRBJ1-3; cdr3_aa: CASSLNSRGSGNTIYF; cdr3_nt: TGTGCCAGCAGCTTGAATTCCAGGGGGTCAGGAAACACCATATATTTT
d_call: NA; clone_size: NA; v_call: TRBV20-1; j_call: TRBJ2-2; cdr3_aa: CSARADRAPGALFF; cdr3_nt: TGCAGTGCTAGAGCCGACCGGGCTCCAGGAGCGCTGTTTTTT
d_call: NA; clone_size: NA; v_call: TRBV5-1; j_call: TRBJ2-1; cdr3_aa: CASSLGQHNNEQFF; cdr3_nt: TGCGCCAGCAGCTTGGGACAGCATAACAATGAGCAGTTCTTC
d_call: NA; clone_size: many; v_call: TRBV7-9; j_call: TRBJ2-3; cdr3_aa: CASSLVQGTDTQYF; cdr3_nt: TGTGCCAGCAGCTTAGTGCAAGGCACAGATACGCAGTATTTT
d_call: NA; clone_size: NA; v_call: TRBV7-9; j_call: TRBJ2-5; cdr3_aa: CASSPPLGGEETQYF; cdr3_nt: TGTGCCAGCAGCCCACCCCTGGGGGGAGAAGAGACCCAGTACTTC
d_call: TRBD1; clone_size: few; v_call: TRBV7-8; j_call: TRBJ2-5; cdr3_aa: CASSSPVGQGGLETQYF; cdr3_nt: TGTGCCAGCAGCTCCCCGGTGGGACAGGGGGGTTTGGAGACCCAGTACTTC
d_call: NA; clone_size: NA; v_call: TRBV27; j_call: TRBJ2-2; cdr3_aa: CASSHFPGGAGELFF; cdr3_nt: TGTGCCAGCAGTCATTTCCCGGGGGGCGCCGGGGAGCTGTTTTTT
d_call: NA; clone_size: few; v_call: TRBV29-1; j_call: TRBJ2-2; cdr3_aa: CSATVGTLNTGELFF; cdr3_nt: TGCAGCGCAACCGTGGGGACACTAAACACCGGGGAGCTGTTTTTT
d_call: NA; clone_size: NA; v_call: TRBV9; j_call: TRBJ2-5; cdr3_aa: CAGRARLIGWGETQYF; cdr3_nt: TGTGCCGGTCGGGCGAGGCTGATAGGTTGGGGGGAGACCCAGTACTTC
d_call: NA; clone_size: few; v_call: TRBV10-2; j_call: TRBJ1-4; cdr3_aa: CASSEWQGSDEKLFF; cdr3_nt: TGCGCCAGCAGTGAGTGGCAGGGCTCGGATGAAAAACTGTTTTTT
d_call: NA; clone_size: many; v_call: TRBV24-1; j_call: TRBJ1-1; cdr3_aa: CATSDPFNTEAFF; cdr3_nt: TGTGCCACCAGTGATCCCTTTAACACTGAAGCTTTCTTT
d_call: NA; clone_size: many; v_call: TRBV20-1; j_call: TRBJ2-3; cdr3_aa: CSARMWGAITDTQYF; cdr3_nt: TGCAGTGCTAGAATGTGGGGGGCAATCACAGATACGCAGTATTTT
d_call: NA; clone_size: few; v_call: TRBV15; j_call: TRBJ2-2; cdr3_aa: CATSRDGSVAGELFF; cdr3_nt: TGTGCCACCAGCAGAGACGGGAGTGTGGCCGGGGAGCTGTTTTTT
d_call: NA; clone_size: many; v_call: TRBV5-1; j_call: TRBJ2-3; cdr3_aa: CASSLEGGRTDTQYF; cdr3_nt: TGCGCCAGCAGCTTGGAAGGGGGGCGCACAGATACGCAGTATTTT
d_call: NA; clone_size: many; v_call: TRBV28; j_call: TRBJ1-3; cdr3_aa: CASSFLEVSGNTIYF; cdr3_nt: TGTGCCAGCAGTTTCTTAGAGGTCTCTGGAAACACCATATATTTT
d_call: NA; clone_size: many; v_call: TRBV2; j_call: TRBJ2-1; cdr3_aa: CASSRGSLAYNEQFF; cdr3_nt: TGTGCCAGCAGTAGAGGAAGCTTAGCGTACAATGAGCAGTTCTTC
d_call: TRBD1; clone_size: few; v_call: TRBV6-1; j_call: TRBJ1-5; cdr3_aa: CASSPFGTASNQPQHF; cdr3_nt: TGTGCCAGCAGTCCCTTCGGGACAGCTAGCAATCAGCCCCAGCATTTT
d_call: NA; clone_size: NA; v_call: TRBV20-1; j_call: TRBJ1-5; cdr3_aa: CSASGLLNQPQHF; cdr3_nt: TGCAGTGCTAGCGGACTTCTTAATCAGCCCCAGCATTTT
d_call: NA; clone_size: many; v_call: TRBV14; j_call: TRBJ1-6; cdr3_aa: CASSTYRGESPLHF; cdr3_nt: TGTGCCAGCAGCACCTACCGTGGGGAGTCACCCCTCCACTTT
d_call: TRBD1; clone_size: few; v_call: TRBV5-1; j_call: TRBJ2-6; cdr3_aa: CASNRAGTARSGANVLTF; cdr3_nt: TGCGCCAGCAACCGAGCAGGGACAGCTCGCTCTGGGGCCAACGTCCTGACTTTC
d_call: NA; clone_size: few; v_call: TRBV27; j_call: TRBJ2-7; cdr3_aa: CASSPTSGTSYEQYF; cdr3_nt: TGTGCCAGCAGTCCCACCAGTGGGACCTCCTACGAGCAGTACTTC
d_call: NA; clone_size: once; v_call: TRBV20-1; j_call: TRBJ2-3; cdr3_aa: CSANRGAADTQYF; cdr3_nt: TGCAGTGCTAACCGAGGGGCCGCAGATACGCAGTATTTT
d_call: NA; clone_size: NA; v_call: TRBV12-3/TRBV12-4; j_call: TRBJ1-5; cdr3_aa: CASSRGTTNQPQHF; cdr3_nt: TGTGCCAGCAGTCGGGGCACCACCAATCAGCCCCAGCATTTT
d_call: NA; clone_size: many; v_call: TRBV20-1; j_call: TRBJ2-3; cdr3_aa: CSALIAGTDTQYF; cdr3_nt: TGCAGTGCTCTTATTGCAGGCACAGATACGCAGTATTTT
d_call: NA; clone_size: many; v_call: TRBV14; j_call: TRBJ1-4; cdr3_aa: CASSRDNEKLFF; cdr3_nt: TGTGCCAGCAGCCGGGACAATGAAAAACTGTTTTTT
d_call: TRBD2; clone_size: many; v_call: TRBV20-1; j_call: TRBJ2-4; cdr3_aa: CSVSAAGTSGSDIQYF; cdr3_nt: TGCAGTGTCAGTGCCGCCGGGACTAGCGGGAGTGACATTCAGTACTTC
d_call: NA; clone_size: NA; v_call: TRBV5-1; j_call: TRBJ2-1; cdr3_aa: CASSLVGATYNEQFF; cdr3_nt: TGCGCCAGCAGCTTGGTGGGGGCAACCTACAATGAGCAGTTCTTC
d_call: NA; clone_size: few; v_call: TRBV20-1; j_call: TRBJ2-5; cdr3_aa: CSARGGGPKETQYF; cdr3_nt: TGCAGTGCTAGAGGGGGCGGGCCTAAAGAGACCCAGTACTTC
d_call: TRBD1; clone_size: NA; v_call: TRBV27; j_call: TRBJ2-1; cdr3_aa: CASSPRDRGFPHEQFF; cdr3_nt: TGTGCCAGCAGTCCCCGGGACAGGGGTTTCCCCCATGAGCAGTTCTTC
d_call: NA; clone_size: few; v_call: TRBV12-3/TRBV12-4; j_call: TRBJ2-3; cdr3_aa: CASSLGNPGTQYF; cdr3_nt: TGTGCCAGCAGTTTAGGCAACCCGGGTACGCAGTATTTT
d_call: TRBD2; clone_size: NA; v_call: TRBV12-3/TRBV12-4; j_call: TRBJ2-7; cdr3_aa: CTFSFLASSSAGGYEQYF; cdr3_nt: TGTACCTTCAGTTTTTTGGCTTCCTCCAGCGCGGGAGGTTACGAGCAGTACTTC
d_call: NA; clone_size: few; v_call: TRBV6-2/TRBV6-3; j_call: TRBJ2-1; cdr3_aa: CASSSEVGLVSSYNEQFF; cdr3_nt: TGTGCCAGCAGTTCAGAGGTAGGGCTCGTCAGCTCCTACAATGAGCAGTTCTTC
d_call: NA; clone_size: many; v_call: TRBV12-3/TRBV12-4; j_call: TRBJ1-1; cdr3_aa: CASSFWGNTEAFF; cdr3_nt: TGTGCCAGCAGTTTCTGGGGGAACACTGAAGCTTTCTTT
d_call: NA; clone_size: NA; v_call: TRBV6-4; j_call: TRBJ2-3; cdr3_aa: CASSDSAGGATDTQYF; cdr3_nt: TGTGCCAGCAGTGACTCCGCAGGGGGGGCTACAGATACGCAGTATTTT
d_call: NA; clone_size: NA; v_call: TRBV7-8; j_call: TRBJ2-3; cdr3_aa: CASSLVGGFTDTQYF; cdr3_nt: TGTGCCAGCAGCTTAGTGGGGGGATTCACAGATACGCAGTATTTT
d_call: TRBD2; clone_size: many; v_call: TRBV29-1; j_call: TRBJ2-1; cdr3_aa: CSVGTSRDNEQFF; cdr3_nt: TGCAGCGTAGGGACTAGCAGAGACAATGAGCAGTTCTTC
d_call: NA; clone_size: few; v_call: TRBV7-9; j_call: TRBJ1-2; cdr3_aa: CASSLIRGRYYGYTF; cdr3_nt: TGTGCCAGCAGCTTAATCAGGGGAAGGTACTATGGCTACACCTTC
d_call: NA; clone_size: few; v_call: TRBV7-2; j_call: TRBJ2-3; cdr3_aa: CASSLGTGMGTDTQYF; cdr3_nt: TGTGCCAGCAGCTTAGGCACAGGCATGGGGACAGATACGCAGTATTTT
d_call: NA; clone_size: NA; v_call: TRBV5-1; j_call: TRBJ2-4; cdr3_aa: CASSFGGRMVDIQYF; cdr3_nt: TGCGCCAGCAGCTTCGGGGGGCGGATGGTGGACATTCAGTACTTC
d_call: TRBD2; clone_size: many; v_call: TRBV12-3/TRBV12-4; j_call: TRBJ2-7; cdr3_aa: CASRLVASGGYEQYF; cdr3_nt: TGTGCCAGCAGATTAGTCGCTAGCGGGGGCTACGAGCAGTACTTC
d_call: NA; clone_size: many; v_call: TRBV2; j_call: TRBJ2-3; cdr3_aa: CASSEVGADTQYF; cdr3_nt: TGTGCCAGCAGTGAAGTTGGTGCAGATACGCAGTATTTT
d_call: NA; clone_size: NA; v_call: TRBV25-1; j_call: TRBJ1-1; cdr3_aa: CASSDQGGKAFF; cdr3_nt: TGTGCCAGTTCAGACCAGGGTGGAAAAGCTTTCTTT
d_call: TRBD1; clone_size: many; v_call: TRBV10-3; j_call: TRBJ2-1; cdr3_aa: CAITPGGKNNEQFF; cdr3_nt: TGTGCCATTACCCCAGGGGGCAAAAACAATGAGCAGTTCTTC
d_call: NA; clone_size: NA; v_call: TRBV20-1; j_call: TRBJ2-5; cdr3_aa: CSARDSGTFEETQYF; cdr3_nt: TGCAGTGCTAGAGACTCCGGGACCTTTGAAGAGACCCAGTACTTC